This TCR beta chain was obtained from a study of PD-L1 blockade in urothelial cancer. Study details: Patients had been given 0 to 3 earlier chemotherapy regimens. Analysis of blood occurred 3 weeks (second dose) and 6 weeks after treatment start.

As concerns this clone: What it recognizes is unknown.

Clones were sequenced by immunoSEQ multiplex PCR, and TCRdb holds only the in-frame ones, with some missing. In the table there are tens of thousands of clones, approximately 90% of which are singletons. There are 14 residues in the CDR3. V was cut by 3 bases and J by 4 bases, with 12 bases left in between. The V gene's germline CDR1 is LGHNA and CDR2 YSLEER. The time point was: pretreatment peripheral blood. Diagnoses among patients were locally advanced or metastatic urothelial carcinoma. Overall study results and limits: More expansion of tumor-associated blood clones, seen at 3 weeks, marked durable-benefit patients.

The V gene is TRBV4-3, the J gene TRBJ1-1; no reliable D call. The sample was PBMCs, taken around atezolizumab (anti-PD-L1) treatment. This receptor was identified in a woman aged 55-70 years with urothelial cancer. The CDR3 reads CASSHSLGFTEAFF. Written as DNA, the CDR3 is TGCGCCAGCAGCCATTCCCTAGGTTTCACTGAAGCTTTCTTT.